Presented here are 18 T cell receptor beta chains from one specimen sequenced in a study of cytomegalovirus exposure and HLA in healthy donors. The protocol was immunoSEQ multiplex PCR, while the TCRdb copy is restricted to in-frame clones and leaves out a portion. The table lists under 95,000 clones, 85% to 95% of them singletons. The sample taken for sequencing was PBMCs. The receptors here all came from a woman between 18 and 29 years old in good health and CMV-seronegative.

V is TRBV11-2 and J is TRBJ2-5; D is possibly TRBD2 (6 bases). Trimming stripped 2 bases from V and 13 bases from J, with 20 bases between. The V gene's germline CDR1 is SGHAT and CDR2 FQNNGV. There are 14 residues in the CDR3. CDR3 nucleotide sequence: TGTGCCAGCAGCTTATCTCCTAGCGCCCCGGGTCGGTACTTC. Residues: CASSLSPSAPGRYF.

The V call is TRBV28, the J call TRBJ1-2; D possibly corresponds to TRBD1 (6 bases). The CDR3 is 16 residues long. Germline assignment: CDR1 MDHEN and CDR2 SYDVKM. The V end lost 5 bases, the J end lost 4 bases, and 20 bases lay between the germline ends. CDR3 protein: CASSTTGQVEGYGYTF. DNA of the CDR3: TGTGCCAGCAGTACAACGGGACAAGTTGAAGGCTATGGCTACACCTTC.

This clone was found once. The chain uses TRBV7-2 and TRBJ2-5; 13 positions agree with TRBD2. Trimming cost V 3 bases and J 1 base; bases outside gene matches: 2. Germline CDR1 reads SGHTA; CDR2 reads FQGNSA. The CDR3 sequence is 16 residues long. CDR3 in DNA: TGTGCCAGCAGCTTTACTAGCGGGGGGGTCCAAGAGACCCAGTACTTC. Its translation is CASSFTSGGVQETQYF.

This clone came up once. The J gene is TRBJ1-1, the V gene TRBV15; 9 nucleotides match TRBD1. The germline V gene has CDR1 LNHNV and CDR2 YYDKDF (reference sequence). The CDR3 extends over 16 amino acids. V shed 3 bases and J 6 bases; nucleotides not matched to a gene: 11. CDR3 protein: CATSSPLGTGMAEAFF. DNA of the CDR3: TGTGCCACCAGCAGTCCTCTGGGGACAGGGATGGCTGAAGCTTTCTTT.

The CDR3 sequence: CASSLGAGLEKLFF. The CDR3, as DNA: TGCGCCAGCAGCTTGGGAGCGGGACTCGAAAAACTGTTTTTT. The chain uses TRBV5-1 and TRBJ1-4, with D perhaps TRBD1 (5 bases). Trimming pared 0 bases from V and 8 bases from J, leaving 11 bases between. The CDR3 runs to 14 residues. CDR1 and CDR2 from the germline V gene are SGHRS and YFSETQ.

The rearrangement uses TRBV7-8 and TRBJ2-7; D may be TRBD2 (6 bases). CDR3 size: 12 residues. Trimming removed 5 bases at V and 3 bases at J, with 8 bases between. The germline V gene has CDR1 SGHVS and CDR2 FQNEAQ. For the CDR3, the DNA is TGTGCCAGCAGCCGGGACTTCTACGAGCAGTACTTC. Its protein product is CASSRDFYEQYF.

V is TRBV6-1 and J is TRBJ1-1; D not resolved. This CDR3 has 15 residues. V gave up 3 bases and J gave up 5 bases, with 16 bases separating them. Germline V gene data show CDR1 as MNHNS and CDR2 as SASEGT. CDR3 in amino acids: CASSDPRARGTEAFF. In nucleotides, the CDR3 is TGTGCCAGCAGTGATCCGAGGGCGCGGGGAACTGAAGCTTTCTTT.

This sequence joins TRBV28 and TRBJ2-6, with D unclear. The ends were cut back, 10 bases at V and 2 bases at J, with 6 bases in the middle. The CDR3 has 12 amino acids. CDR1 MDHEN and CDR2 SYDVKM come from the germline V gene. As DNA, the CDR3 is TGTGCCACAGAAACTGGGGCCAACGTCCTGACTTTC. Amino acids: CATETGANVLTF.

The V and J genes are TRBV7-9 and TRBJ1-5; no clear D gene. Germline CDR1 SEHNR, CDR2 FQNEAQ (reference sequence). This CDR3 is built from 14 residues. V was clipped by 3 bases and J by 1 base, with 7 bases between them. The DNA of the CDR3 is TGTGCCAGCAGCTTTGGAGAGAGCAATCAGCCCCAGCATTTT. Translating gives CASSFGESNQPQHF.

The CDR3 protein is CASSSGYFDEQFF. The CDR3 DNA reads TGTGCCAGCAGTTCGGGTTATTTCGATGAGCAGTTCTTC. The V and J genes are TRBV27 and TRBJ2-1; D is unclear. Germline lookup yields CDR1 MNHEY and CDR2 SMNVEV (reference sequence). This CDR3 region has 13 residues. V gave up 4 bases and J gave up 8 bases, with 12 bases separating them.

The chain couples TRBV6-1 to TRBJ1-1; TRBD1 is a possible D gene (5 bases). This CDR3 is 15 amino acids long. V was trimmed by 8 bases and J by 5 bases, leaving 21 bases between them. Germline loops: CDR1 MNHNS, CDR2 SASEGT. Here the CDR3 reads CASDEGPGSRTEAFF. The CDR3 nucleotides read TGTGCCAGCGACGAAGGACCAGGGTCTAGAACTGAAGCTTTCTTT.

The rearrangement joins TRBV5-1 to TRBJ2-2; 8 nucleotides line up with TRBD2. Germline CDR1 is SGHRS and CDR2 is YFSETQ. The CDR3 sequence is 16 residues long. Unmatched junction bases numbered 10, after V lost 5 bases and J lost 4 bases. CDR3 DNA sequence: TGCGCCAGCAGTCCCGGGACTAGGTCACGCACCGGGGAGCTGTTTTTT. Translating gives CASSPGTRSRTGELFF.

The chain employs TRBV29-1 and TRBJ2-2, with TRBD2 matching over 10 bases. The CDR3 extends over 14 amino acids. The J segment lost 3 bases and the V segment lost 8 bases, leaving 6 bases of the junction unmatched. The germline gives CDR1 SQVTM, CDR2 ANQGSEA. The CDR3 bases are TGCAGCTCCGCCGGGACTAGCGACACCGGGGAGCTGTTTTTT. Its translation is CSSAGTSDTGELFF.

CDR3 sequence reads: CASSPEGTVTDTQYF. Here the CDR3 DNA reads TGCGCCAGCAGCCCGGAGGGGACAGTCACAGATACGCAGTATTTT. The chain uses TRBV5-1 and TRBJ2-3; weak D call: TRBD1 (7 bases). The CDR3 has 15 residues. Trimming took off 4 bases at V and 2 bases at J, with 14 bases between the two ends. Germline V CDR1 and CDR2: SGHRS, YFSETQ.

V and J are TRBV2 and TRBJ2-7, with TRBD2 matching 10 bases. J was trimmed by 3 bases and V by 5 bases; bases with no gene match: 1. The CDR3 totals 13 residues. The germline V gene encodes CDR1 SNHLY and CDR2 FYNNEI. The DNA for the CDR3 is TGTGCCAGCAGTACTAGCGGGAACTACGAGCAGTACTTC. This encodes CASSTSGNYEQYF.

This chain joins TRBV13 and TRBJ2-1, with 10 nucleotides matching TRBD2. V lost 2 bases to trimming and J lost 9 bases; unmatched junction nucleotides: 10. The CDR3 loop spans 16 amino acids. Germline lookup yields CDR1 PRHDT and CDR2 FYEKMQ (reference sequence). DNA of the CDR3: TGTGCCAGCAGCTTAATCATAGCGGGGGGTAAAGTTGAGCAGTTCTTC. Its translation: CASSLIIAGGKVEQFF.

V gene TRBV9 combines with J gene TRBJ2-2, with a tentative D call TRBD1 (6 bases). V shed 2 bases and J shed 4 bases, with 12 bases lying between them. The CDR3 has 15 residues. Germline values: CDR1 SGDLS, CDR2 YYNGEE. In DNA, the CDR3 is TGTGCCAGCAGCGTCCTCCAGGGGTCCACCGGGGAGCTGTTTTTT. It is translated as CASSVLQGSTGELFF.

The chain is built from TRBV5-5 and TRBJ1-2, with a tentative D call TRBD1 (5 bases). The CDR3 covers 19 residues. Germline-derived CDR1 and CDR2 are SGHKS and YYEKEE (reference sequence). Trimming took 1 base from V and 1 from J, leaving 23 bases between them. CDR3: CASSLLERKGLQGNYGYTF. CDR3 nucleotide sequence: TGTGCCAGCAGCTTGCTCGAACGGAAGGGACTTCAGGGTAACTATGGCTACACCTTC.